Each of the 3 T cell receptor beta chains below was sequenced from the same sample in a study of blood T cells in healthy people across ages. A sample-barcoded 5' primer and a J-beta primer mix were used in a second PCR of roughly 6 to 11 cycles. TCRdb used MiXCR to reprocess the 5' RACE reads, holding one entry per CDR3 protein. The sample consists of approximately 800,000 distinct CDR3 sequences, around 25% of them appearing once. The sample also formed part of further work on T cells of mothers and their children.

The specimen was blood. These receptors all stem from a boy aged 5-17 years in good health.

The chain is built from TRBV7-9 and TRBJ2-1; 13 nucleotides agree with TRBD2. With V trimmed by 5 bases and J by 10 bases, 14 bases remained unmatched. Germline lookup yields CDR1 SEHNR and CDR2 FQNEAQ (reference sequence). The CDR3 has 17 amino acids. The chain's CDR3 is CASSLETTSGGFGEQFF. DNA for the CDR3: TGTGCCAGCAGCCTAGAAACGACTAGCGGGGGGTTCGGGGAGCAGTTCTTC.

This chain links TRBV7-9 with TRBJ2-1, with a possible D match to TRBD1 (6 bases). Trimming left V 5 bases short and J 6 bases short, with 11 bases between. The CDR3 is made up of 13 amino acids. Germline CDR1 and CDR2: SEHNR and FQNEAQ (reference sequence). CDR3 coding DNA: TGTGCCAGCAGCCCGAGGGGGTTCAATGAGCAGTTCTTC. This gives the protein CASSPRGFNEQFF.

V is TRBV5-4 and J is TRBJ2-2; 7 nucleotides line up with TRBD1. Germline CDR1 reads SGHNT; CDR2 reads YYREEE (reference sequence). The CDR3 extends over 15 amino acids. V shed 3 bases and J 3 bases; nucleotides not matched to a gene: 5. The CDR3 is CASSSKTGYTGELFF. The CDR3 bases are TGTGCCAGCAGCTCTAAGACAGGGTACACCGGGGAGCTGTTTTTT.